This T cell receptor (beta chain) was recovered during a study of shared clonotypes between healthy human individuals. Measured with immunoSEQ multiplex PCR; TCRdb has only the in-frame clones, and not every one. The sample lists about 2.4 million clones; 93% were seen once. CDR1 and CDR2 (germline): SEHNR, FQNEAQ (reference sequence). The V and J ends lost 8 bases and 7 bases respectively, with 13 bases between them. This CDR3 has 12 residues. Material for sequencing was naive CD4+ T cells from PBMCs. As for subset: CD45RA+ positively selected. This sequence joins TRBV7-9 and TRBJ2-3; D unclear. The TCR was taken from a man in his late teens or twenties in good health. Some clones in this sample may be carry-over from other donors' samples. CDR3 loop: CASCTQSNTQYF. For the CDR3, the DNA is TGTGCCAGCTGCACCCAATCTAATACGCAGTATTTT.